These 27 T cell receptor beta chains originate from one sample sequenced in a study of shared clonotypes between healthy human individuals. Repertoires were generated with immunoSEQ multiplex PCR, while TCRdb's copy carries only in-frame clones and drops some. Of over 700,000 clones in the sample, 55% to 75% were seen once. Sample: memory CD4+ T cells sorted from blood. Documented subset: CD45RA-negative fraction. Receptor source: a woman in her twenties or thirties in good health.

This chain joins TRBV5-1 and TRBJ1-1; 7 bases map to TRBD1. The CDR3 length is 15 residues. Germline V gives CDR1 SGHRS, CDR2 YFSETQ. V shed 4 bases, J shed 7 bases, and the junction held 13 bases outside the gene matches. The CDR3 spells CASSPTTISGGEAFF. For the CDR3, the DNA is TGCGCCAGCAGCCCAACGACCATCTCAGGGGGTGAAGCTTTCTTT.

The chain joins TRBV7-9 to TRBJ2-7, with TRBD1 as a possible D gene (5 bases). The V gene's germline CDR1 is SEHNR and CDR2 FQNEAQ (reference sequence). Trimming took 2 bases from V and 3 from J, leaving 8 bases between them. The CDR3 covers 13 residues. The DNA of the CDR3 is TGTGCCAGCAGCTTACAGGGTATCTACGAGCAGTACTTC. Amino acid sequence: CASSLQGIYEQYF.

The chain employs TRBV5-1 and TRBJ1-2, with TRBD1 identical over 11 bases. Germline trimming cut 5 bases from V and 3 bases from J; bases unmatched to any gene: 12. CDR3 size: 17 residues. Germline CDR1 SGHRS, CDR2 YFSETQ. The CDR3 is CASSYRDRGNMDYGYTF. CDR3 coding DNA: TGCGCCAGCAGTTACCGGGACAGGGGGAATATGGACTATGGCTACACCTTC.

J is TRBJ1-5 and V is TRBV19, with 10 bases identical to TRBD1. Germline V gene data show CDR1 as LNHDA and CDR2 as SQIVND (reference sequence). The CDR3 consists of 14 residues. Trimming removed 5 bases from V and 5 bases from J; junction bases left unmatched: 3. CDR3 sequence reads: CASSAGQGYQPQHF. Written as DNA, the CDR3 is TGTGCCAGTAGTGCGGGACAGGGGTATCAGCCCCAGCATTTT.

This clone was found a few times. The gene calls are TRBV11-1 and TRBJ1-2; D not resolved. The CDR3 covers 13 residues. Germline CDR1 is SGHAT and CDR2 is FQDESV (reference sequence). V was trimmed by 2 bases and J by 4 bases, leaving 8 bases between them. The CDR3 loop is CASSLLDGYGYTF. CDR3 coding DNA: TGTGCCAGCAGCTTATTGGACGGCTATGGCTACACCTTC.

The chain couples TRBV4-1 to TRBJ2-1; D tentatively fits TRBD1 or TRBD2 (5 bases each). V was clipped by 4 bases and J by 0 bases, with 10 bases between them. This CDR3 is 15 amino acids long. CDR1 MGHRA and CDR2 YSYEKL come from the germline V gene. In nucleotides, the CDR3 is TGCGCCAGCAGCCTCAGGGACGGCTCCTACAATGAGCAGTTCTTC. It is translated as CASSLRDGSYNEQFF.

Concerning this clone: This may come from a read error, since a much larger clone is one base off. Within the sample, other DNA sequences also encode this same CDR3. The gene calls are TRBV7-6 and TRBJ2-5; D not resolved. Germline V lookup: CDR1 SGHVS, CDR2 FNYEAQ. The CDR3 contains 12 residues. V lost 0 bases and J 2 bases, leaving 1 base between the germline ends. The DNA of the CDR3 is TGTGCCAGCAGCTTAGCTCAAGAGACCCAGTACTTC. This translates into CASSLAQETQYF. Based on the CDR3 plus reference TRBV7-6 and TRBJ2-5, the full variable domain is GAGVSQSPRYKVTKRGQDVALRCDPISGHVSLYWYRQALGQGPEFLTYFNYEAQQDKSGLPNDRFSAERPEGSISTLTIQRTEQRDSAMYRCASSLAQETQYFGPGTRLLVL.

The J gene is TRBJ2-1, the V gene TRBV5-5; 8 nucleotides match TRBD2. Germline CDR1 SGHKS, CDR2 YYEKEE (reference sequence). This CDR3 spans 13 amino acids. Germline trimming cut 2 bases from V and 13 bases from J; bases unmatched to any gene: 8. This CDR3 reads CASSFPPGLDQFF. The CDR3 nucleotides are TGTGCCAGCAGCTTTCCGCCGGGACTAGACCAGTTCTTC.

The chain is built from TRBV5-1 and TRBJ1-3; 7 nucleotides match TRBD1. V lost 4 bases, J lost 5 bases, and 6 bases stayed unmatched. The length of the CDR3 is 14 residues. The V gene's germline CDR1 is SGHRS and CDR2 YFSETQ. The CDR3 nucleotides are TGCGCCAGCAGCCACGGGACAGAGAGAAACACCATATATTTT. Translation gives CASSHGTERNTIYF. Drawing the rest from reference TRBV5-1 and TRBJ1-3, the complete variable domain is KAGVTQTPRYLIKTRGQQVTLSCSPISGHRSVSWYQQTPGQGLQFLFEYFSETQRNKGNFPGRFSGRQFSNSRSEMNVSTLELGDSALYLCASSHGTERNTIYFGEGSWLTVV.

The V and J genes are TRBV5-1 and TRBJ2-7; no definite D call. Germline values: CDR1 SGHRS, CDR2 YFSETQ. Trimming took 1 base from V and 6 from J, leaving 8 bases between them. The CDR3 is 12 amino acids. In DNA form, the CDR3 reads TGCGCCAGCAGCTTGACCACCCGCGAGCAGTACTTC. Its protein is CASSLTTREQYF.

This rearrangement joins TRBV28 to TRBJ2-7, with TRBD2 matching over 10 bases. CDR3 length: 15 amino acids. With 5 bases clipped from V and 2 bases from J, the junction kept 6 bases outside the gene matches. Germline CDR1 reads MDHEN; CDR2 reads SYDVKM. The CDR3: CASSKAGGLTYEQYF. The CDR3 DNA follows: TGTGCCAGCAGTAAAGCGGGAGGGCTAACCTACGAGCAGTACTTC.

The chain has TRBV5-4 and TRBJ1-4; D not certain. The V gene's germline CDR1 is SGHNT and CDR2 YYREEE (reference sequence). V shed 4 bases and J shed 1 base, with 11 bases lying between them. The CDR3 has 15 residues. CDR3 residues: CASSMKRGTNEKLFF. The CDR3 DNA reads TGTGCCAGCAGCATGAAGCGGGGAACTAATGAAAAACTGTTTTTT. Full variable domain (outside the CDR3, taken from reference TRBV5-4 and TRBJ1-4): ETGVTQSPTHLIKTRGQQVTLRCSSQSGHNTVSWYQQALGQGPQFIFQYYREEENGRGNFPPRFSGLQFPNYSSELNVNALELDDSALYLCASSMKRGTNEKLFFGSGTQLSVL.

The J gene is TRBJ2-6, the V gene TRBV2; D unresolved. The germline gives CDR1 SNHLY, CDR2 FYNNEI. Trimming took 0 bases from V and 0 from J, leaving 6 bases between them. This CDR3 has 16 amino acids. CDR3 region: CASSEARFSGANVLTF. As DNA, the CDR3 is TGTGCCAGCAGTGAAGCCCGCTTCTCTGGGGCCAACGTCCTGACTTTC.

This clone came up a few times. V usage is TRBV30 and J usage is TRBJ2-5; 7 bases agree with TRBD2. The J call may be incorrect, as the DNA end agrees better with TRBJ2-7. The CDR3 runs 12 residues. Germline V gives CDR1 GTSNPN, CDR2 SVGIG (reference sequence). In DNA form, the CDR3 reads TGTGCCTGGAACCGGGACTACTACGAGCAGTACTTC. Its translation: CAWNRDYYEQYF.

The table lists this clone with a few counts. This chain uses TRBV6-5 with TRBJ1-1, with D possibly being TRBD1 (5 bases). This CDR3 comprises 14 residues. V was clipped by 5 bases and J by 6 bases, with 16 bases between them. Germline V gene data show CDR1 as MNHEY and CDR2 as SVGAGI. The CDR3 loop is CASSEGRRGAEAFF. Written as DNA, the CDR3 is TGTGCCAGCAGTGAAGGACGCAGAGGGGCTGAAGCTTTCTTT.

The rearrangement uses TRBV19 and TRBJ2-5, with 8 nucleotides matching TRBD2. V trimming: 1 base; J trimming: 7 bases; junction bases outside the gene matches: 8. This CDR3 contains 15 residues. Germline V CDR1 and CDR2: LNHDA, SQIVND (reference sequence). The CDR3, as DNA: TGTGCCAGTAGTATAGCCGGAGCCGCGGGGGGGACCCAGTACTTC. Protein product: CASSIAGAAGGTQYF. The complete variable domain, with remaining parts taken from reference TRBV19 and TRBJ2-5, reads DGGITQSPKYLFRKEGQNVTLSCEQNLNHDAMYWYRQDPGQGLRLIYYSQIVNDFQKGDIAEGYSVSREKKESFPLTVTSAQKNPTAFYLCASSIAGAAGGTQYFGPGTRLLVL.

V gene TRBV28 combines with J gene TRBJ2-5; D possibly uses TRBD1 or TRBD2 (5 bases each). The DNA end is a closer match to TRBJ2-7, so the J assignment may be wrong. Germline V gives CDR1 MDHEN, CDR2 SYDVKM. This CDR3 contains 15 residues. For the CDR3, the DNA is TGTGCCAGCAGCCTCGCCGGGACGGATACCTACGAGCAGTACTTC. This gives the protein CASSLAGTDTYEQYF.

This chain connects TRBV10-1 to TRBJ2-4; D gene ambiguous. The germline V gene has CDR1 WNHNN and CDR2 SYGVQD (reference sequence). With 3 bases removed from V and 6 bases from J, the gap between germline ends came to 15 bases. This CDR3 is 15 amino acids long. The CDR3 DNA reads as TGCGCCAGCAGTGACCTGGACCACCCAAGAAACATTCAGTACTTC. It encodes CASSDLDHPRNIQYF.

This rearrangement joins TRBV5-4 to TRBJ2-5, with D possibly matching TRBD2 (6 bases). Germline values: CDR1 SGHNT, CDR2 YYREEE (reference sequence). This CDR3 has 14 residues. V lost 4 bases and J 4 bases, leaving 14 bases between the germline ends. CDR3 protein: CASSQGGGRETQYF. The DNA for the CDR3 is TGTGCCAGCAGCCAAGGAGGAGGGCGAGAGACCCAGTACTTC.

The chain employs TRBV10-3 and TRBJ2-3; possibly TRBD2 for D (5 bases). Deletions cut 10 bases from V and 1 base from J, with 18 bases between. The CDR3 length is 15 residues. Germline V gene data show CDR1 as ENHRY and CDR2 as SYGVKD. The DNA for the CDR3 is TGTGCCAGAAGGAGGACTGGACCACGCACAGATACGCAGTATTTT. It yields the protein CARRRTGPRTDTQYF.

This chain uses TRBV6-5 with TRBJ2-2; unclear D gene. The CDR3 consists of 11 residues. Trimming shortened V by 10 bases and J by 7 bases, and 10 bases separated the two germline ends. Looked up from germline, CDR1 is MNHEY and CDR2 is SVGAGI. CDR3 in amino acids: CATQRGGELFF. DNA for the CDR3: TGTGCCACCCAACGCGGCGGGGAGCTGTTTTTT.

This clone was detected a few times. The chain has TRBV2 and TRBJ1-4, with D possibly TRBD1 on 5 matching bases. Germline V gene lookup returns CDR1 SNHLY and CDR2 FYNNEI. The CDR3 contains 14 residues. Trimming took off 8 bases at V and 7 bases at J, with 17 bases between the two ends. The DNA for the CDR3 is TGTGCCAGCGGCGGGGGTAGACTCGGTGAAAAACTGTTTTTT. It is translated as CASGGGRLGEKLFF.

This chain joins TRBV7-6 and TRBJ2-7; TRBD2 matches at 9 bases. Germline-derived CDR1 and CDR2 are SGHVS and FNYEAQ. The CDR3 contains 15 residues. V lost 2 bases to trimming and J lost 6 bases; unmatched junction nucleotides: 8. CDR3: CASSLRGTSSGEQYF. CDR3 in DNA: TGTGCCAGCAGCTTACGCGGGACTAGCTCCGGCGAGCAGTACTTC.

This clone was counted a single time. The chain is built from TRBV7-3 and TRBJ2-2; 9 bases match TRBD1. CDR1 and CDR2 from the germline V gene are SGHTA and FQGTGA. The CDR3 spans 16 residues. V gave up 5 bases and J gave up 7 bases; unmatched junction bases: 11. The DNA for the CDR3 is TGTGCCAGCAGCCCCACTCTACAGGGGGCGGGCGGGGAGCTGTTTTTT. Residues: CASSPTLQGAGGELFF. The full variable domain, rest sourced from reference TRBV7-3 and TRBJ2-2, is GAGVSQTPSNKVTEKGKYVELRCDPISGHTALYWYRQSLGQGPEFLIYFQGTGAADDSGLPNDRFFAVRPEGSVSTLKIQRTERGDSAVYLCASSPTLQGAGGELFFGEGSRLTVL.

CDR3 bases: TGTGCCAGTGCCTCCGGGACAGCTTTATACAATGAGCAGTTCTTC. Translating it yields CASASGTALYNEQFF. This chain joins TRBV19 and TRBJ2-1, with 7 bases matching TRBD1. The CDR3 extends over 15 amino acids. V was clipped by 8 bases and J by 4 bases; unmatched bases: 11. The germline V gene encodes CDR1 LNHDA and CDR2 SQIVND (reference sequence). The full variable domain, rest sourced from reference TRBV19 and TRBJ2-1, is DGGITQSPKYLFRKEGQNVTLSCEQNLNHDAMYWYRQDPGQGLRLIYYSQIVNDFQKGDIAEGYSVSREKKESFPLTVTSAQKNPTAFYLCASASGTALYNEQFFGPGTRLTVL.

The chain combines TRBV28 with TRBJ2-1, with D perhaps TRBD1 or TRBD2 (5 bases each). CDR3 length equals 14 residues. V lost 0 bases and J 9 bases, leaving 12 bases between the germline ends. Germline lookup yields CDR1 MDHEN and CDR2 SYDVKM. The CDR3 region is CASSLWDSRGEQFF. The DNA of the CDR3 is TGTGCCAGCAGTTTATGGGACTCTAGGGGTGAGCAGTTCTTC.

The sample holds one count of this clone. A much larger clone is a single base away; this may be a read error. The sample contains more than one DNA sequence encoding this CDR3. The chain joins TRBV18 to TRBJ2-3, with D uncertain. This CDR3 is 12 amino acids long. CDR1 is KGHSH, CDR2 LQKENI, per germline. Trimming took 2 bases from V and 4 from J, leaving 4 bases between them. Here the CDR3 reads CASSPAPDTQYF. The CDR3, as DNA: TGTGCCAGCTCACCAGCCCCAGATACGCAGTATTTT.